A selection of T cell receptor beta chains follows, all from one sample in a study of memory CD4+ T cells and cytomegalovirus serostatus. Libraries were prepared by immunoSEQ multiplex PCR; TCRdb keeps only in-frame clonotypes and omits some of them. The repertoire holds about 27,000 clones, about 76% seen once, with around 1% in the top ten. The sequenced sample consisted of memory CD4+ T cells from blood. The source is an adult in good health and CMV-seronegative. CDR3s include the opening cysteine and the closing phenylalanine or tryptophan. The D gene is left open where the match is weak. The listing skips clone size in some rows; elsewhere it reads once, few, many or a size class.

len: 14
d_gene: TRBD1
abundance: .
j_gene: TRBJ1-5
v_gene: TRBV10-3
CDR3aa: CAISRTGVNQPQHF
CDR3nt: TGTGCCATCAGCCGTACAGGGGTCAATCAGCCCCAGCATTTT

len: 14
d_gene: TRBD1
abundance: .
j_gene: TRBJ2-7
v_gene: TRBV5-1
CDR3aa: CASSMGTGGNEQYF
CDR3nt: TGCGCCAGCAGCATGGGGACAGGGGGCAACGAGCAGTACTTC

len: 12
d_gene: .
abundance: .
j_gene: TRBJ1-2
v_gene: TRBV7-2
CDR3aa: CASSFSYYGYTF
CDR3nt: TGTGCCAGCAGCTTTAGCTACTATGGCTACACCTTC

len: 12
d_gene: .
abundance: .
j_gene: TRBJ1-2
v_gene: TRBV25-1
CDR3aa: CASSRGSYGYTF
CDR3nt: TGTGCCAGCAGTAGGGGATCCTATGGCTACACCTTC

len: 16
d_gene: .
abundance: .
j_gene: TRBJ1-4
v_gene: TRBV27
CDR3aa: CASSLYSGRDGEKLFF
CDR3nt: TGTGCCAGCAGTTTATATTCGGGCAGGGACGGTGAAAAACTGTTTTTT

len: 13
d_gene: .
abundance: .
j_gene: TRBJ2-3
v_gene: TRBV27
CDR3aa: CASQLVSTDTQYF
CDR3nt: TGTGCCAGTCAACTAGTGTCCACAGATACGCAGTATTTT

len: 13
d_gene: .
abundance: .
j_gene: TRBJ1-1
v_gene: TRBV7-9
CDR3aa: CASSAERGTEAFF
CDR3nt: TGTGCCAGCAGCGCAGAGAGGGGCACTGAAGCTTTCTTT

len: 14
d_gene: .
abundance: .
j_gene: TRBJ1-1
v_gene: TRBV6-6
CDR3aa: CASSYGPVNTEAFF
CDR3nt: TGTGCCAGCAGTTACGGACCTGTGAACACTGAAGCTTTCTTT

len: 15
d_gene: TRBD1
abundance: .
j_gene: TRBJ1-4
v_gene: TRBV2
CDR3aa: CASRKQGAALEKLFF
CDR3nt: TGTGCCAGCAGGAAACAGGGGGCTGCGTTGGAAAAACTGTTTTTT

len: 14
d_gene: .
abundance: .
j_gene: TRBJ1-1
v_gene: TRBV6-5
CDR3aa: CASSYAGINTEAFF
CDR3nt: TGTGCCAGCAGTTACGCAGGGATTAACACTGAAGCTTTCTTT

len: 12
d_gene: .
abundance: .
j_gene: TRBJ2-2
v_gene: TRBV28
CDR3aa: CASRRAAGELFF
CDR3nt: TGTGCCAGCAGGCGGGCCGCCGGGGAGCTGTTTTTT

len: 15
d_gene: TRBD2
abundance: .
j_gene: TRBJ2-1
v_gene: TRBV10-3
CDR3aa: CAISEQASGSHEQFF
CDR3nt: TGTGCCATCAGTGAGCAGGCTAGCGGGAGTCATGAGCAGTTCTTC

len: 14
d_gene: TRBD1
abundance: .
j_gene: TRBJ1-1
v_gene: TRBV5-5
CDR3aa: CASRRDSANTEAFF
CDR3nt: TGTGCCAGCAGAAGGGACAGCGCCAACACTGAAGCTTTCTTT

len: 14
d_gene: TRBD1
abundance: .
j_gene: TRBJ2-2
v_gene: TRBV6-5
CDR3aa: CASRRQGSTGELFF
CDR3nt: TGTGCCAGCCGCCGACAGGGAAGCACCGGGGAGCTGTTTTTT

len: 14
d_gene: .
abundance: .
j_gene: TRBJ2-1
v_gene: TRBV6-1
CDR3aa: CASLPRASVGEQFF
CDR3nt: TGTGCCAGCCTACCGAGGGCTAGCGTGGGTGAGCAGTTCTTC

len: 18
d_gene: TRBD1
abundance: .
j_gene: TRBJ2-3
v_gene: TRBV5-1
CDR3aa: CASRYTPGQGFSADTQYF
CDR3nt: TGCGCCAGCAGATATACCCCGGGACAGGGGTTTAGCGCAGATACGCAGTATTTT

len: 13
d_gene: .
abundance: .
j_gene: TRBJ2-3
v_gene: TRBV5-6
CDR3aa: CASSLSSTDTQYF
CDR3nt: TGTGCCAGCAGCTTGTCTAGTACAGATACGCAGTATTTT

len: 18
d_gene: TRBD1
abundance: .
j_gene: TRBJ2-6
v_gene: TRBV7-2
CDR3aa: CASSSGQGTSLGANVLTF
CDR3nt: TGTGCCAGCAGCTCGGGACAGGGGACCTCCCTCGGGGCCAACGTCCTGACTTTC

len: 14
d_gene: .
abundance: .
j_gene: TRBJ2-5
v_gene: TRBV27
CDR3aa: CASSFSRLQETQYF
CDR3nt: TGTGCCAGCAGTTTCTCAAGGCTCCAAGAGACCCAGTACTTC

len: 15
d_gene: TRBD1
abundance: few
j_gene: TRBJ1-2
v_gene: TRBV11-2
CDR3aa: CASSLVQGGGYGYTF
CDR3nt: TGTGCCAGCAGCTTAGTGCAGGGGGGAGGCTATGGCTACACCTTC

len: 15
d_gene: .
abundance: .
j_gene: TRBJ1-6
v_gene: TRBV6-5
CDR3aa: CASSYEGRNRSPLHF
CDR3nt: TGTGCCAGCAGTTACGAGGGTAGGAATCGTTCACCCCTCCACTTT

len: 14
d_gene: .
abundance: .
j_gene: TRBJ1-1
v_gene: TRBV7-2
CDR3aa: CASSLRGVGTEAFF
CDR3nt: TGTGCCAGCAGCTTGCGAGGCGTTGGGACTGAAGCTTTCTTT

len: 17
d_gene: TRBD1
abundance: .
j_gene: TRBJ1-3
v_gene: TRBV4-2
CDR3aa: CASSQDLRQGSGNTIYF
CDR3nt: TGTGCCAGCAGCCAAGATCTCCGACAGGGCTCTGGAAACACCATATATTTT

len: 14
d_gene: TRBD1
abundance: .
j_gene: TRBJ2-1
v_gene: TRBV19
CDR3aa: CASTLTGGGNEQFF
CDR3nt: TGTGCCAGTACTCTGACAGGGGGCGGGAATGAGCAGTTCTTC

len: 15
d_gene: TRBD1
abundance: .
j_gene: TRBJ1-4
v_gene: TRBV5-5
CDR3aa: CASSSTGQGSEKLFF
CDR3nt: TGTGCCAGCAGCTCAACCGGACAGGGCAGTGAAAAACTGTTTTTT

len: 13
d_gene: .
abundance: .
j_gene: TRBJ1-2
v_gene: TRBV7-8
CDR3aa: CASSPGLSYGYTF
CDR3nt: TGTGCCAGCAGCCCGGGACTGAGCTATGGCTACACCTTC

len: 12
d_gene: .
abundance: .
j_gene: TRBJ2-3
v_gene: TRBV28
CDR3aa: CASSLAGDTQYF
CDR3nt: TGTGCCAGCAGTTTAGCCGGGGATACGCAGTATTTT

len: 14
d_gene: .
abundance: .
j_gene: TRBJ1-2
v_gene: TRBV5-1
CDR3aa: CASSFSRESYGYTF
CDR3nt: TGCGCCAGCAGCTTTAGTAGGGAGTCCTATGGCTACACCTTC

len: 14
d_gene: .
abundance: .
j_gene: TRBJ2-2
v_gene: TRBV9
CDR3aa: CASSNPGSTGELFF
CDR3nt: TGTGCCAGCTCAAACCCAGGGAGCACCGGGGAGCTGTTTTTT

len: 19
d_gene: .
abundance: .
j_gene: TRBJ2-5
v_gene: TRBV9
CDR3aa: CASSVSEDLRERNLGTQYF
CDR3nt: TGTGCCAGCAGCGTTTCGGAGGATCTCAGGGAAAGAAACTTGGGGACCCAGTACTTC

len: 13
d_gene: TRBD1
abundance: .
j_gene: TRBJ2-1
v_gene: TRBV6-6
CDR3aa: CASELQGVGEQFF
CDR3nt: TGTGCCAGCGAATTACAGGGGGTCGGTGAGCAGTTCTTC

len: 17
d_gene: TRBD1
abundance: .
j_gene: TRBJ1-2
v_gene: TRBV15
CDR3aa: CATSRRGSAGGHYGYTF
CDR3nt: TGTGCCACCAGCAGAAGGGGGTCGGCAGGGGGACACTATGGCTACACCTTC

len: 19
d_gene: TRBD2
abundance: .
j_gene: TRBJ2-1
v_gene: TRBV15
CDR3aa: CATSRVLGLAGATYNEQFF
CDR3nt: TGTGCCACCAGCAGAGTACTAGGACTAGCGGGGGCTACCTACAATGAGCAGTTCTTC

len: 13
d_gene: TRBD1
abundance: .
j_gene: TRBJ2-1
v_gene: TRBV2
CDR3aa: CASSGQGLNLQFF
CDR3nt: TGTGCCAGCAGTGGACAGGGCTTGAACCTGCAGTTCTTC

len: 16
d_gene: .
abundance: .
j_gene: TRBJ1-2
v_gene: TRBV7-2
CDR3aa: CASSLVIRGGDGGYTF
CDR3nt: TGTGCCAGCAGCTTAGTGATTCGAGGGGGTGACGGGGGCTACACCTTC

len: 19
d_gene: .
abundance: .
j_gene: TRBJ1-2
v_gene: TRBV27
CDR3aa: CASSPSARQIPRENYGYTF
CDR3nt: TGTGCCAGCAGTCCCTCCGCAAGACAGATTCCGCGAGAAAACTATGGCTACACCTTC

len: 11
d_gene: .
abundance: .
j_gene: TRBJ2-7
v_gene: TRBV5-1
CDR3aa: CASSSAYEQYF
CDR3nt: TGCGCCAGCAGCTCGGCCTACGAGCAGTACTTC

len: 16
d_gene: .
abundance: .
j_gene: TRBJ1-3
v_gene: TRBV19
CDR3aa: CASSNPRGEAGNTIYF
CDR3nt: TGTGCCAGTAGTAACCCCCGCGGGGAGGCTGGAAACACCATATATTTT

len: 13
d_gene: .
abundance: once
j_gene: TRBJ1-1
v_gene: TRBV7-3
CDR3aa: CASSLSRTSEAFF
CDR3nt: TGTGCCAGCAGCTTGTCCAGAACCTCTGAAGCTTTCTTT

len: 14
d_gene: TRBD1
abundance: once
j_gene: TRBJ2-7
v_gene: TRBV7-8
CDR3aa: CASSQRQGGYEQYF
CDR3nt: TGTGCCAGCAGCCAGAGACAGGGGGGCTACGAGCAGTACTTC

len: 15
d_gene: .
abundance: .
j_gene: TRBJ1-3
v_gene: TRBV4-3
CDR3aa: CASSQGETGGNTIYF
CDR3nt: TGCGCCAGCAGCCAAGGGGAGACAGGTGGAAACACCATATATTTT

len: 12
d_gene: .
abundance: .
j_gene: TRBJ1-5
v_gene: TRBV7-9
CDR3aa: CASSLADQPQHF
CDR3nt: TGTGCCAGCAGCTTAGCCGACCAGCCCCAGCATTTT

len: 11
d_gene: .
abundance: .
j_gene: TRBJ2-1
v_gene: TRBV7-9
CDR3aa: CASSRYNEQFF
CDR3nt: TGTGCCAGCAGCCGTTACAATGAGCAGTTCTTC

len: 14
d_gene: .
abundance: .
j_gene: TRBJ2-7
v_gene: TRBV18
CDR3aa: CASSPQQGTYEQYF
CDR3nt: TGTGCCAGCTCACCACAGCAGGGAACCTACGAGCAGTACTTC

len: 14
d_gene: TRBD1
abundance: .
j_gene: TRBJ1-4
v_gene: TRBV7-9
CDR3aa: CASSWGQNYEKLFF
CDR3nt: TGTGCCAGCAGCTGGGGACAGAATTATGAAAAACTGTTTTTT

len: 13
d_gene: .
abundance: .
j_gene: TRBJ2-7
v_gene: TRBV5-5
CDR3aa: CASSADMVYEQYF
CDR3nt: TGTGCCAGCAGCGCGGACATGGTATACGAGCAGTACTTC

len: 14
d_gene: .
abundance: .
j_gene: TRBJ2-1
v_gene: TRBV2
CDR3aa: CASSPGTGNNEQFF
CDR3nt: TGTGCCAGCAGCCCCGGGACTGGAAACAATGAGCAGTTCTTC

len: 16
d_gene: TRBD2
abundance: .
j_gene: TRBJ2-3
v_gene: TRBV10-2
CDR3aa: CASRGMTSGITDTQYF
CDR3nt: TGCGCCAGCAGAGGAATGACTAGCGGAATCACAGATACGCAGTATTTT

len: 17
d_gene: TRBD1
abundance: .
j_gene: TRBJ1-6
v_gene: TRBV30
CDR3aa: CAWSVGTGGAYNSPLHF
CDR3nt: TGTGCCTGGAGTGTCGGGACAGGGGGCGCCTATAATTCACCCCTCCACTTT

len: 13
d_gene: .
abundance: few
j_gene: TRBJ1-1
v_gene: TRBV4-3
CDR3aa: CASSQDLGSEAFF
CDR3nt: TGCGCCAGCAGCCAAGATTTGGGCAGTGAAGCTTTCTTT

len: 14
d_gene: .
abundance: .
j_gene: TRBJ2-7
v_gene: TRBV10-3
CDR3aa: CAISDAGKTGEQYF
CDR3nt: TGTGCCATCAGTGACGCAGGAAAGACGGGCGAGCAGTACTTC

len: 13
d_gene: .
abundance: once
j_gene: TRBJ1-1
v_gene: TRBV7-9
CDR3aa: CASSLESNTEAFF
CDR3nt: TGTGCCAGCAGCTTAGAATCGAACACTGAAGCTTTCTTT